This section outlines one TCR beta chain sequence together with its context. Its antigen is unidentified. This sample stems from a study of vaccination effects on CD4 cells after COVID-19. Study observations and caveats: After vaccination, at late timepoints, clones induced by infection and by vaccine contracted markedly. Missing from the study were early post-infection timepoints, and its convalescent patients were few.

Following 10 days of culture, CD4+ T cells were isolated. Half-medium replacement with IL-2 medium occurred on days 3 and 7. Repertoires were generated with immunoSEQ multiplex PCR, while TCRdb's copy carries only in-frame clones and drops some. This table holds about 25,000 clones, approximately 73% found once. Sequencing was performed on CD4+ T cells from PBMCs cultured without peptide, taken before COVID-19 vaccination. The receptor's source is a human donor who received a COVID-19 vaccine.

The CDR3 DNA reads as TGTGCCAGCAGTTCCGCGGGCACTGAAGCTTTCTTT. As protein: CASSSAGTEAFF. The V and J genes are TRBV6-5 and TRBJ1-1; D is undetermined. V gave up 4 bases and J gave up 4 bases, with 7 bases separating them. Germline V gives CDR1 MNHEY, CDR2 SVGAGI. The CDR3 runs to 12 residues.